This T cell receptor beta chain emerged from a study of response to subunit inactivated influenza vaccine. This clonotype appeared many times. TCRdb analysed the RT-PCR reads with MiXCR anew, one entry per CDR3 protein. The repertoire holds 560,000 or so distinct CDR3 sequences, with around 8% as singletons. The CDR3 extends over 13 amino acids. V was cut by 9 bases and J by 2 bases, with 13 bases left in between. Germline V lookup: CDR1 KGHDR, CDR2 SFDVKD. This chain joins TRBV24-1 and TRBJ2-7; D is tentatively TRBD1 or TRBD2 (5 bases each). The specimen comprised PBMCs from blood, sampled approximately 25 months after vaccination. This clonotype originated in a man aged 45 to 75 who received an inactivated influenza vaccine. As DNA, the CDR3 is TGTGCCACCGGGACGGACACAACCTACGAGCAGTACTTC. Residues: CATGTDTTYEQYF.